Each of the 27 T cell receptor beta chains below was sequenced from the same sample in a study of blood T cell repertoires in COVID-19. Produced via immunoSEQ multiplex PCR; TCRdb's table is partial and in-frame only. In the table there are 110,000 to 150,000 clones, just under 80% of which are singletons. Sequencing input: peripheral blood. These receptor sequences come from a woman aged 60-75 years with acute or convalescent COVID-19.

The chain couples TRBV5-1 to TRBJ2-2; D may be TRBD2 (5 bases). The CDR3 runs to 17 residues. Trimming took 7 bases from V and 7 from J, leaving 26 bases between them. The V gene's germline CDR1 is SGHRS and CDR2 YFSETQ. The CDR3, as DNA: TGCGCCAGCGGGCCACCAATGACGCTAAGCAGCGGCGGGGAGCTGTTTTTT. Amino acids: CASGPPMTLSSGGELFF.

This chain uses TRBV19 with TRBJ2-1; 7 bases match TRBD2. Germline V lookup: CDR1 LNHDA, CDR2 SQIVND (reference sequence). With V trimmed by 2 bases and J by 4 bases, 8 bases remained unmatched. CDR3 size: 16 residues. CDR3 sequence (DNA): TGTGCCAGTAGTATATTCGGGGGAGGGCGATACAATGAGCAGTTCTTC. Amino acids: CASSIFGGGRYNEQFF.

DNA of the CDR3: TGTGCCAGCAGCTTAGTTGGAGGGGCCAATGAGCAGTTCTTC. Its translation is CASSLVGGANEQFF. The chain carries TRBV7-9 and TRBJ2-1; perhaps TRBD2 as D (6 bases). Germline values: CDR1 SEHNR, CDR2 FQNEAQ (reference sequence). This CDR3 contains 14 residues. V shed 1 base and J shed 6 bases, with 10 bases lying between them. Full variable domain (outside the CDR3, taken from reference TRBV7-9 and TRBJ2-1): DTGVSQNPRHKITKRGQNVTFRCDPISEHNRLYWYRQTLGQGPEFLTYFQNEAQLEKSRLLSDRFSAERPKGSFSTLEIQRTEQGDSAMYLCASSLVGGANEQFFGPGTRLTVL.

This clone has a single count. The V call is TRBV7-2, the J call TRBJ2-7, with D hard to call. The CDR3 has 12 residues. Germline V gene data show CDR1 as SGHTA and CDR2 as FQGNSA. The V gene lost 4 bases and the J gene lost 3 bases, with 7 bases spanning the gap. The CDR3 nucleotides are TGTGCCAGCAGCTCCTCTAGCTACGAGCAGTACTTC. Its translation: CASSSSSYEQYF.

The V call is TRBV23-1, the J call TRBJ1-5, with no clear D. TRBV23-1 qualifies as an ORF whose function is uncertain. CDR3 length: 18 amino acids. V was trimmed by 0 bases and J by 2 bases, leaving 17 bases between them. CDR3 region: CASSQSIGRPWGNQPQHF. The CDR3 coding sequence is TGCGCCAGCAGTCAATCGATTGGCAGGCCTTGGGGCAATCAGCCCCAGCATTTT.

There are a few counts of this clone. The rearrangement joins TRBV7-2 to TRBJ2-3, with a weak D call TRBD1 (5 bases). V was shortened by 1 base and J by 2 bases, with 7 bases between the two germline ends. Germline CDR1 is SGHTA and CDR2 is FQGNSA. CDR3 size: 14 residues. In DNA form, the CDR3 reads TGTGCCAGCAGCTTAGGGACACCCACAGATACGCAGTATTTT. Translating it yields CASSLGTPTDTQYF.

The gene calls are TRBV7-8 and TRBJ2-2; D not certain. V dropped 5 bases and J dropped 1 base, with 11 bases sitting between them. In germline, CDR1 is SGHVS, CDR2 FQNEAQ. The CDR3 extends over 15 amino acids. The CDR3, as DNA: TGTGCCAGCAGCCCTGGGCTAAGGAACACCGGGGAGCTGTTTTTT. Protein sequence: CASSPGLRNTGELFF.

The gene calls are TRBV27 and TRBJ1-4, with unresolved D. The V end lost 0 bases, the J end lost 4 bases, and 9 bases lay between the germline ends. The CDR3 runs to 15 residues. Germline V gene data show CDR1 as MNHEY and CDR2 as SMNVEV (reference sequence). The CDR3 loop reads CASSLSWADNEKLFF. CDR3 in DNA: TGTGCCAGCAGTTTATCGTGGGCTGATAATGAAAAACTGTTTTTT.

The table lists this clone with a few counts. V usage is TRBV20-1 and J usage is TRBJ2-1, with a tentative D call TRBD2 (5 bases). Per germline, CDR1 DFQATT and CDR2 SNEGSKA (reference sequence). CDR3 size: 15 residues. The V end was cut by 3 bases, the J end by 3 bases, with 15 bases between. The DNA for the CDR3 is TGCAGTGCTAGTGGGGAGAGGGAAGGCTACAATGAGCAGTTCTTC. Translating gives CSASGEREGYNEQFF.

The V gene is TRBV4-1, the J gene TRBJ1-1; D is perhaps TRBD1 (6 bases). Germline V lookup: CDR1 MGHRA, CDR2 YSYEKL. V lost 1 base to trimming and J lost 2 bases, with 17 bases between them. There are 17 residues in the CDR3. The CDR3 nucleotides read TGCGCCAGCAGCCAAGTCTCAGTGGGGGCTTTAAACACTGAAGCTTTCTTT. Translation gives CASSQVSVGALNTEAFF.

The chain joins TRBV29-1 to TRBJ2-7, with 8 nucleotides matching TRBD2. Germline V gives CDR1 SQVTM, CDR2 ANQGSEA. J lost 5 bases, V lost 4 bases, and 13 bases had no gene match. This CDR3 region has 15 residues. CDR3 sequence: CSVAWLAGWKNEQYF. CDR3 bases: TGCAGCGTTGCTTGGCTAGCGGGCTGGAAGAACGAGCAGTACTTC.

The genes are TRBV24-1 and TRBJ2-2; D is unclear. V gave up 7 bases and J gave up 1 base, with 12 bases separating them. Looked up from germline, CDR1 is KGHDR and CDR2 is SFDVKD. The CDR3 contains 15 residues. CDR3 bases: TGTGCCACCAGGGATGATTCAGGGAACACCGGGGAGCTGTTTTTT. Translating it yields CATRDDSGNTGELFF.

The chain uses TRBV18 and TRBJ2-2; 9 bases match TRBD2. The germline V gene has CDR1 KGHSH and CDR2 LQKENI. The J segment lost 2 bases and the V segment lost 3 bases, leaving 7 bases of the junction unmatched. The CDR3 covers 17 residues. This CDR3 is CASSPLLAGINTGELFF. Written as DNA, the CDR3 is TGTGCCAGCTCACCGCTGCTAGCGGGGATAAACACCGGGGAGCTGTTTTTT.

The chain carries TRBV12-3 or TRBV12-4 and TRBJ2-5, with 14 positions matching TRBD2. V lost 6 bases to trimming and J lost 13 bases; unmatched junction nucleotides: 4. This CDR3 contains 12 residues. The CDR3 is CASSRLAGGRYF. The CDR3, as DNA: TGTGCCAGCAGCCGACTAGCGGGAGGGCGGTACTTC.

The sample holds one count of this clone. V and J are TRBV15 and TRBJ2-4; D may be TRBD1 (6 bases). The CDR3 runs 15 residues. Trimming cost V 5 bases and J 1 base, with 12 bases left between them. The V gene's germline CDR1 is LNHNV and CDR2 YYDKDF (reference sequence). The DNA of the CDR3 is TGTGCCACCAGCGTCGGGACATTTGCCAAAAACATTCAGTACTTC. Residues: CATSVGTFAKNIQYF.

This sequence joins TRBV10-3 and TRBJ2-5; TRBD1 is a possible D gene (7 bases). CDR1 is ENHRY and CDR2 is SYGVKD in the germline V gene. Trimming removed 0 bases at V and 6 bases at J, with 14 bases between. This CDR3 comprises 15 residues. The CDR3 sequence: CAISESQGGGQTQYF. The CDR3 DNA is TGTGCCATCAGTGAGTCTCAGGGGGGAGGTCAGACCCAGTACTTC.

The rearrangement uses TRBV18 and TRBJ2-5, with a possible D match to TRBD1 (5 bases). Germline values: CDR1 KGHSH, CDR2 LQKENI. The CDR3 runs 14 residues. Trimming shortened V by 1 base and J by 5 bases, and 11 bases separated the two germline ends. The CDR3 DNA is TGTGCCAGCTCACCACTGCAGGGCGTGGAGACCCAGTACTTC. It is translated as CASSPLQGVETQYF.

The chain recombines TRBV5-4 with TRBJ2-3, with TRBD2 matching over 11 bases. V lost 4 bases and J lost 5; bases outside the gene matches: 9. The CDR3 extends over 16 amino acids. Germline V gives CDR1 SGHNT, CDR2 YYREEE (reference sequence). The CDR3 nucleotides read TGTGCCAGCAGCGACCTACTAGCGGGAGTACGAGATACGCAGTATTTT. Translating it yields CASSDLLAGVRDTQYF.

This clone was seen a single time. The chain joins TRBV5-1 to TRBJ2-1; possibly TRBD2 for D (5 bases). Trimming left V 0 bases short and J 7 bases short, with 20 bases between. This CDR3 has 17 residues. CDR1 and CDR2 from the germline V gene are SGHRS and YFSETQ. The CDR3 loop is CASSLAGGTNIANEQFF. The CDR3 coding sequence is TGCGCCAGCAGCTTGGCCGGAGGTACTAACATTGCGAATGAGCAGTTCTTC.

The chain couples TRBV7-3 to TRBJ2-2, with D possibly being TRBD2 (5 bases). The CDR3 is 14 amino acids. Germline-derived CDR1 and CDR2 are SGHTA and FQGTGA. V was cut by 5 bases and J by 5 bases, with 12 bases left in between. The CDR3, as DNA: TGTGCCAGCAGCAAAACTAGTATGACCGGGGAGCTGTTTTTT. This gives the protein CASSKTSMTGELFF.

The chain carries TRBV19 and TRBJ2-2; D perhaps matches TRBD1 (6 bases). Germline CDR1 LNHDA, CDR2 SQIVND (reference sequence). The V end lost 10 bases, the J end lost 0 bases, and 12 bases lay between the germline ends. The CDR3 totals 14 residues. CDR3 bases: TGTGCCACCCGGACAGCCACGAACACCGGGGAGCTGTTTTTT. It is translated as CATRTATNTGELFF.

This clone showed up just a few times. V usage is TRBV30 and J usage is TRBJ2-7; 8 bases line up with TRBD2. Germline V lookup: CDR1 GTSNPN, CDR2 SVGIG (reference sequence). Germline trimming cut 0 bases from V and 9 bases from J; bases unmatched to any gene: 10. The CDR3 is 14 amino acids. The CDR3 region is CAWSVGSGSTGQYF. The CDR3 coding sequence is TGTGCCTGGAGTGTTGGAAGCGGGAGCACGGGGCAGTACTTC.

The chain couples TRBV7-9 to TRBJ2-1; D remains unclear. Germline values: CDR1 SEHNR, CDR2 FQNEAQ (reference sequence). This CDR3 spans 11 amino acids. The CDR3 DNA sequence: TGTGGCAGTGCGATGTACGATGAGCAGTTCTTC. It yields the protein CGSAMYDEQFF.

V and J are TRBV5-5 and TRBJ2-3; D call uncertain. Per the germline V gene, CDR1 is SGHKS and CDR2 is YYEKEE (reference sequence). The CDR3 spans 15 residues. The V end lost 3 bases, the J end lost 0 bases, and 11 bases lay between the germline ends. Written as DNA, the CDR3 is TGTGCCAGCAGCTCCTTTGGCCTGAGCACAGATACGCAGTATTTT. It codes for CASSSFGLSTDTQYF. Full variable domain (remainder filled in from reference TRBV5-5 and TRBJ2-3): DAGVTQSPTHLIKTRGQQVTLRCSPISGHKSVSWYQQVLGQGPQFIFQYYEKEERGRGNFPDRFSARQFPNYSSELNVNALLLGDSALYLCASSSFGLSTDTQYFGPGTRLTVL.

This chain links TRBV5-4 with TRBJ2-2; 8 bases fit TRBD2. The CDR3 covers 18 residues. Germline trimming cut 0 bases from V and 2 bases from J; bases unmatched to any gene: 9. Germline-derived CDR1 and CDR2 are SGHNT and YYREEE (reference sequence). The CDR3 DNA reads TGTGCCAGCAGCTTGGGGGCTGGGCTAGCGGGTAACACCGGGGAGCTGTTTTTT. As protein: CASSLGAGLAGNTGELFF.

V usage is TRBV7-2 and J usage is TRBJ1-1; possibly TRBD1 for D (5 bases). Germline CDR1 reads SGHTA; CDR2 reads FQGNSA. This CDR3 is built from 14 residues. The V and J ends lost 4 bases and 3 bases respectively, with 12 bases between them. CDR3 in amino acids: CASSSTGPYTEAFF. The DNA for the CDR3 is TGTGCCAGCAGCTCTACAGGCCCCTACACTGAAGCTTTCTTT.

In this sample, this clone turned up a few times. The CDR3 bases are TGTGCCAGCAGCCCTAGGACTAGCGGGAGTACCTACAATGAGCAGTTCTTC. Translating it yields CASSPRTSGSTYNEQFF. The chain joins TRBV6-2 or TRBV6-3 to TRBJ2-1; TRBD2 agrees at 13 bases. Germline assignment: CDR1 MNHEY and CDR2 SVGEGT. CDR3 length equals 17 residues. V was pared by 6 bases and J by 2 bases, with 7 bases of the junction left unmatched.